The present T cell receptor (beta chain) was sequenced within a study of OX40 agonist ivuxolimab in advanced cancers. Study at large: The patients received agonistic anti-OX40 (CD134) antibody ivuxolimab. Hepatocellular carcinoma, melanoma, renal cell or head and neck cancer was diagnosed in the dose-escalation patients.

CDR3 size: 14 residues. Germline V gene data show CDR1 as SGHNT and CDR2 as YENEEA. Trimming cost V 0 bases and J 9 bases, with 12 bases left between them. Findings and limits, study-wide: Several nonresponders also turned out to have low normalized T-cell clonal expansion.

Autoimmune disease history or systemic immunosuppression disqualified patients. This table comes from immunoSEQ multiplex PCR, and its TCRdb copy is limited to in-frame clones, with some not included. The sample records 60,000 to 100,000 clones, over 80% being singletons. A note on this clone: The target antigen is unknown.

The specimen comprised CD4+ or CD8+ T cells sorted from blood, sampled in a trial of the OX40 agonist ivuxolimab. This TCR was sampled from an adult with an advanced solid tumor such as melanoma, head and neck, liver or kidney cancer. The rearrangement links TRBV11-3 to TRBJ2-1; D uncertain. For the CDR3, the DNA is TGTGCCAGCAGCTTAGAGGGGATGGGCGGTGAGCAGTTCTTC. Its translation: CASSLEGMGGEQFF.